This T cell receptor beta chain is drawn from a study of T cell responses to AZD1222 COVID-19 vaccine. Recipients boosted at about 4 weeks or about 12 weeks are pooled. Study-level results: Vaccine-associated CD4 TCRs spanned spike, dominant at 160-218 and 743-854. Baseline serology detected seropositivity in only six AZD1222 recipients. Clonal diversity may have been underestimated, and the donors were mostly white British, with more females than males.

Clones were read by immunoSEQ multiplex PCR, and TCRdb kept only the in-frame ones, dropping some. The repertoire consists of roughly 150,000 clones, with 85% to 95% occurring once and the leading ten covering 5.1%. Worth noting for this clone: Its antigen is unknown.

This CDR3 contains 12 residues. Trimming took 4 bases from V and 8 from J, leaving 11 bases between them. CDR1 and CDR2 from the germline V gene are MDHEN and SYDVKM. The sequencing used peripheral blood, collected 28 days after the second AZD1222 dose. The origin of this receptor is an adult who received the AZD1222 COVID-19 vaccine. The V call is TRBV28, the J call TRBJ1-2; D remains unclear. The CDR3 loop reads CASSSRLGGYTF. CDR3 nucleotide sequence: TGTGCCAGCAGTTCCCGACTCGGAGGCTACACCTTC.